These 14 T cell receptor beta chains were sequenced from one sample in a study of blood T cell repertoires in COVID-19. This table comes from immunoSEQ multiplex PCR, and its TCRdb copy is limited to in-frame clones, with some not included. The table shows about 370,000 clones, with approximately 89% occurring only once. Source material: peripheral blood. The receptors were gathered from a woman aged 25 to 39 with COVID-19, enrolled during active disease.

V gene TRBV7-8 combines with J gene TRBJ1-6, with 7 bases lining up with TRBD1. Germline lookup yields CDR1 SGHVS and CDR2 FQNEAQ. This CDR3 is 15 amino acids long. V lost 0 bases and J lost 4; bases outside the gene matches: 0. DNA for the CDR3: TGTGCCAGCAGCTTAGCGGGACAGTATAATTCACCCCTCCACTTT. It yields the protein CASSLAGQYNSPLHF.

The table lists this clone with a count of one. V is TRBV7-2 and J is TRBJ2-3; D may be TRBD2 (5 bases). Trimming left V 3 bases short and J 11 bases short, with 21 bases between. The CDR3 length is 15 residues. CDR1 is SGHTA, CDR2 FQGNSA, per germline. CDR3 protein: CASSLEQLPQRKQYF. The CDR3 nucleotides are TGTGCCAGCAGCTTGGAACAGCTCCCACAGCGGAAGCAGTATTTT.

This clone was seen only a few times. The rearrangement uses TRBV5-1 and TRBJ1-4, with 7 bases matching TRBD1. This CDR3 region has 19 residues. Germline V gene data show CDR1 as SGHRS and CDR2 as YFSETQ. Trimming cost V 2 bases and J 0 bases; bases outside gene matches: 13. CDR3 DNA sequence: TGCGCCAGCAGCTTCGGACAGGCCTCCGAGAGAACAACTAATGAAAAACTGTTTTTT. Amino acid sequence: CASSFGQASERTTNEKLFF. Full variable domain (missing parts from reference TRBV5-1 and TRBJ1-4): KAGVTQTPRYLIKTRGQQVTLSCSPISGHRSVSWYQQTPGQGLQFLFEYFSETQRNKGNFPGRFSGRQFSNSRSEMNVSTLELGDSALYLCASSFGQASERTTNEKLFFGSGTQLSVL.

This chain links TRBV6-2 or TRBV6-3 with TRBJ2-2; 9 bases are shared with TRBD1. After removal of 5 bases from V and 6 bases from J, the junction contained 10 bases not matched to a gene. This CDR3 comprises 16 residues. Looked up from germline, CDR1 is MNHEY and CDR2 is SVGEGT. In nucleotides, the CDR3 is TGTGCCAGCAGTGGACCAAGGACAGGGGTACCCGGGGAGCTGTTTTTT. Encoded protein: CASSGPRTGVPGELFF.

The chain combines TRBV30 with TRBJ1-1; TRBD1 aligns across 7 bases. Germline CDR1 is GTSNPN and CDR2 is SVGIG (reference sequence). CDR3 length: 14 residues. V dropped 1 base and J dropped 0; count of bases not matched to a gene: 2. The CDR3 here is CAWSGGTVNTEAFF. CDR3 nucleotides: TGTGCCTGGAGTGGGGGGACAGTGAACACTGAAGCTTTCTTT.

This clone has only one observation. The CDR3 DNA reads as TGCAGCGTTGAGGGAATAGCGGGGAACTACGAGCAGTACTTC. This sequence encodes CSVEGIAGNYEQYF. J is TRBJ2-7 and V is TRBV29-1, with 8 bases lining up with TRBD2. J gave up 3 bases and V 3 bases, and 7 bases lay outside the gene matches. The CDR3 totals 14 residues. From germline, CDR1 is SQVTM and CDR2 ANQGSEA.

The gene calls are TRBV7-9 and TRBJ1-4; D not certain. The CDR3 loop spans 16 amino acids. The V and J ends lost 1 base and 7 bases respectively, with 16 bases between them. Per germline, CDR1 SEHNR and CDR2 FQNEAQ (reference sequence). The CDR3 is CASSLGGWYLSEKLFF. The CDR3 bases are TGTGCCAGCAGCTTAGGAGGGTGGTATCTGAGTGAAAAACTGTTTTTT.

With regard to this clone: Other nucleotide sequences in the sample specify the same CDR3. The genes are TRBV5-1 and TRBJ2-1; a weak D match, TRBD1 (6 bases). V gave up 1 base and J gave up 5 bases, with 10 bases separating them. Germline V gene sequence: CDR1 SGHRS, CDR2 YFSETQ. This CDR3 has 14 residues. The CDR3, as DNA: TGCGCCAGCAGCTTGTTGGGGGCAGACAATGAGCAGTTCTTC. Protein sequence: CASSLLGADNEQFF.

This rearrangement joins TRBV2 to TRBJ2-5, with D maybe TRBD1 (6 bases). The CDR3 has 15 amino acids. Per the germline V gene, CDR1 is SNHLY and CDR2 is FYNNEI. V was trimmed by 7 bases and J by 5 bases, leaving 20 bases between them. CDR3 region: CASIIQGGVGETQYF. Written as DNA, the CDR3 is TGTGCCAGCATTATACAGGGTGGGGTAGGGGAGACCCAGTACTTC.

The CDR3 here is CASTDTPWTGTNYGYTF. CDR3 sequence (DNA): TGCGCCAGCACCGACACCCCATGGACAGGGACTAACTATGGCTACACCTTC. This chain joins TRBV5-1 and TRBJ1-2; TRBD1 aligns across 8 bases. The CDR3 is made up of 17 amino acids. From germline, CDR1 is SGHRS and CDR2 YFSETQ. Trimming at V came to 6 bases and at J to 0 bases, leaving 13 bases not matched to a gene. The full variable domain, in which reference TRBV5-1 and TRBJ1-2 provide the parts outside the CDR3, is KAGVTQTPRYLIKTRGQQVTLSCSPISGHRSVSWYQQTPGQGLQFLFEYFSETQRNKGNFPGRFSGRQFSNSRSEMNVSTLELGDSALYLCASTDTPWTGTNYGYTFGSGTRLTVV.

The chain uses TRBV11-3 and TRBJ2-5; D may be TRBD2 (6 bases). V shed 3 bases and J shed 2 bases, with 7 bases lying between them. CDR3 length: 13 amino acids. CDR1 and CDR2 from the germline V gene are SGHNT and YENEEA. The CDR3 loop is CASSFSGQETQYF. Written as DNA, the CDR3 is TGTGCCAGCAGCTTTAGCGGACAAGAGACCCAGTACTTC.

The J gene is TRBJ1-2, the V gene TRBV6-6, with 11 bases that match TRBD1. The germline V gene encodes CDR1 MNHNY and CDR2 SVGAGI (reference sequence). This CDR3 region has 14 residues. Trimming cost V 0 bases and J 8 bases; bases outside gene matches: 2. In DNA form, the CDR3 reads TGTGCCAGCAGTTACTCGGGACAGGGGGAGGGCTACACCTTC. This encodes CASSYSGQGEGYTF.

This chain uses TRBV10-3 with TRBJ1-4, with 11 bases aligning to TRBD1. V trimming: 6 bases; J trimming: 7 bases; junction bases outside the gene matches: 7. Per the germline V gene, CDR1 is ENHRY and CDR2 is SYGVKD. This CDR3 comprises 15 residues. The CDR3 DNA reads as TGTGCCATCAGCCAGGACAGGGGGCAGAGTGAAAAACTGTTTTTT. Amino acids: CAISQDRGQSEKLFF.

At least ten counts were recorded for this clone. The chain links TRBV6-2 or TRBV6-3 to TRBJ2-7; 7 bases fit TRBD2. The CDR3 spans 15 residues. Per germline, CDR1 MNHEY and CDR2 SVGEGT. J was trimmed by 0 bases and V by 1 base; bases with no gene match: 3. CDR3 sequence: CASSYFASGSYEQYF. CDR3 coding DNA: TGTGCCAGCAGTTACTTCGCTAGCGGCTCCTACGAGCAGTACTTC.